Each of the 2 T cell receptor beta chains below was sequenced from the same sample in a study of OX40 agonist ivuxolimab in advanced cancers. The protocol was immunoSEQ multiplex PCR, while the TCRdb copy is restricted to in-frame clones and leaves out a portion. In the table there are about 73,000 clones, around nine tenths of which are singletons. This material consisted of CD4+ or CD8+ T cells sorted from blood, taken in a trial of the OX40 agonist ivuxolimab. The receptors were sampled from an adult with an advanced solid tumor such as melanoma, head and neck, liver or kidney cancer.

This chain connects TRBV5-4 to TRBJ2-3; D gene unclear. Germline lookup yields CDR1 SGHNT and CDR2 YYREEE (reference sequence). V gave up 1 base and J gave up 4 bases, with 13 bases separating them. The CDR3 spans 15 residues. The CDR3 nucleotides are TGTGCCAGCAGCTTGATCACCCTTTCATCAGATACGCAGTATTTT. It encodes CASSLITLSSDTQYF.

This clone was recorded only once. The chain combines TRBV11-2 with TRBJ2-2, with TRBD2 identical over 11 bases. The CDR3 loop spans 16 amino acids. Germline CDR1 reads SGHAT; CDR2 reads FQNNGV. Germline trimming cut 3 bases from V and 4 bases from J; bases unmatched to any gene: 4. This CDR3 reads CASSLLAGGVTGELFF. CDR3 in DNA: TGTGCCAGCAGCTTGCTAGCGGGGGGTGTCACCGGGGAGCTGTTTTTT.